This T cell receptor (beta chain) was identified during a study of T cell responses to AZD1222 COVID-19 vaccine. Broader study findings: Baseline serology detected seropositivity in only six AZD1222 recipients. Donor demographics were predominantly white British with a female majority; clonal diversity may be underestimated.

The CDR3 totals 14 residues. Germline V gene sequence: CDR1 SNHLY, CDR2 FYNNEI. The V gene lost 6 bases and the J gene lost 6 bases, with 14 bases spanning the gap. Assay used: immunoSEQ multiplex PCR; TCRdb lists only in-frame clones, some missing. The table records more than 150,000 clones, approximately 90% of them present only once. Of note for this clone: Its cognate antigen is unknown.

The input for sequencing was peripheral blood, taken 28 days after the second AZD1222 dose. The rearrangement joins TRBV2 to TRBJ2-2; D may be TRBD1 (8 bases). The sequence was obtained from an adult who received the AZD1222 COVID-19 vaccine. The CDR3 loop reads CASSGTGLAGELFF. CDR3 in DNA: TGTGCCAGCAGCGGGACAGGACTAGCCGGGGAGCTGTTTTTT. Variable domain in full (rest from reference TRBV2 and TRBJ2-2): EPEVTQTPSHQVTQMGQEVILRCVPISNHLYFYWYRQILGQKVEFLVSFYNNEISEKSEIFDDQFSVERPDGSNFTLKIRSTKLEDSAMYFCASSGTGLAGELFFGEGSRLTVL.